A selection of T cell receptor beta chains follows, all from one sample in a study of cytomegalovirus exposure and HLA in healthy donors. The protocol was immunoSEQ multiplex PCR, while the TCRdb copy is restricted to in-frame clones and leaves out a portion. The sample lists 100,000 to 140,000 clones, more than 70% occurring once. The sequenced sample consisted of PBMCs. The receptors derive from a young man in good health and CMV-seronegative. Both conserved end residues are part of each CDR3. A D gene is named only where the DNA matches it firmly. Size tells how often a clone was seen (once, few, many) or the class of an expanded clone, and some rows leave it out.

clone_size	d_call	v_call	j_call	cdr3_nt	cdr3_aa
-	TRBD1	TRBV7-3	TRBJ2-7	TGTGCCAGCAGCTCGTTCGGGACAGGGGCTAACGAGCAGTACTTC	CASSSFGTGANEQYF
-	-	TRBV19	TRBJ1-4	TGTGCCAGTAGTATCGGATTGACTATCCCTGCAACTAATGAAAAACTGTTTTTT	CASSIGLTIPATNEKLFF
once	TRBD1	TRBV25-1	TRBJ1-2	TGTGCCAGCGACAGGGGTGATGGCTACACCTTC	CASDRGDGYTF
-	-	TRBV4-3	TRBJ1-2	TGCGCCAGCAGCGCAAGTCAGGGGTCTAACTATGGCTACACCTTC	CASSASQGSNYGYTF
-	-	TRBV5-1	TRBJ1-6	TGCGCCAGCAAGGAAGAGGGTGTCGGTTCACCCCTCCACTTT	CASKEEGVGSPLHF
-	TRBD1	TRBV11-2	TRBJ1-1	TGTGCCAGCAGCACCCGGGACAGGGGAGGGACTGAAGCTTTCTTT	CASSTRDRGGTEAFF
-	TRBD1	TRBV29-1	TRBJ1-1	TGCAGCGTTGAAAGGGACAGCCTGGGTGAAGCTTTCTTT	CSVERDSLGEAFF
few	TRBD1	TRBV4-2	TRBJ2-7	TGTGCCAGCAGCCAAGAAGTCTCGGGGACAGCCACGTACGAGCAGTACTTC	CASSQEVSGTATYEQYF
-	TRBD1	TRBV15	TRBJ1-6	TGTGCCACCAGCGAGGGACAGGGGGCTTCACCCCTCCACTTT	CATSEGQGASPLHF
-	TRBD1	TRBV7-9	TRBJ1-4	TGTTCCAGCAGCTCCGGACAGGGATCACTGTTTTTT	CSSSSGQGSLFF
once	TRBD2	TRBV15	TRBJ2-7	TGTGCCACCAGCACCGAACCTAGCGGCTCCTACGAGCAGTACTTC	CATSTEPSGSYEQYF
-	-	TRBV2	TRBJ1-6	TGTGCCAGCAGTGATTTGGCAGGTGCTAATTCACCCCTCCACTTT	CASSDLAGANSPLHF
-	-	TRBV7-7	TRBJ2-5	TGTGCTAGCAGCTTAGGTCGGCGGGTAGAGACCCAGTACTTC	CASSLGRRVETQYF
-	TRBD1	TRBV7-6	TRBJ2-7	TGTGCCAGCAGCCCCCGGGACAGCGGCTTGAGAGAGCAGTACTTC	CASSPRDSGLREQYF
-	-	TRBV4-3	TRBJ2-1	TGCGCCAGCAGCCAAGAGATCCGGGATGAGCAGTTCTTC	CASSQEIRDEQFF
-	-	TRBV4-3	TRBJ1-2	TGCGCCAGCAGCCCAGGATTCCGGCGAGCTAACTATGGCTACACCTTC	CASSPGFRRANYGYTF
-	-	TRBV7-2	TRBJ2-2	TGTGCCAGCCGAATTTGGGCCACGAACACCGGGGAGCTGTTTTTT	CASRIWATNTGELFF
few	TRBD1	TRBV2	TRBJ2-3	TGTGCCAGCAGTGGACAGGGGGGAAGCACAGATACGCAGTATTTT	CASSGQGGSTDTQYF
-	-	TRBV4-3	TRBJ2-3	TGCGCCAGCAGCCAAGGTCCCCGTCCTGGCACAGATACGCAGTATTTT	CASSQGPRPGTDTQYF
-	-	TRBV29-1	TRBJ2-5	TGCAGCGTTGAAGATCGCCGGACCAGAGAGGGCCAGTACTTC	CSVEDRRTREGQYF
-	TRBD1	TRBV6-4	TRBJ2-3	TGTGCCAGCAGTGATAGCCAGGGGGCAGATACGCAGTATTTT	CASSDSQGADTQYF
once	-	TRBV4-2	TRBJ2-2	TGTGCCAGCAGCCAAGACGGAAGGGGGGGCGGATCCGGGGAGCTGTTTTTT	CASSQDGRGGGSGELFF
-	TRBD1	TRBV6-1	TRBJ2-5	TGTGCCAGCAGTGAGACAGGGGAAGGGTCCCAGTACTTC	CASSETGEGSQYF
-	-	TRBV6-5	TRBJ1-4	TGTGCCAGCAGTTACTCACAGGTGGATGAAAAACTGTTTTTT	CASSYSQVDEKLFF
few	-	TRBV18	TRBJ1-1	TGTGCCAGCTCAACGCGGGGGGAGACGACTGAAGCTTTCTTT	CASSTRGETTEAFF
-	TRBD1	TRBV7-9	TRBJ1-1	TGTGCCAGCAGCATAGGGACAGGGGGCGTTGAGTTGAACACTGAAGCTTTCTTT	CASSIGTGGVELNTEAFF
-	TRBD1	TRBV29-1	TRBJ1-2	TGCAGCGTTCGGACAGGTGGCAACTATGGCTACACCTTC	CSVRTGGNYGYTF
-	-	TRBV18	TRBJ1-3	TGTGCCAGCTCACCCCTACCCCGGGGTTCGGGAGGAAACACCATATATTTT	CASSPLPRGSGGNTIYF
once	TRBD1	TRBV5-4	TRBJ2-7	TGTGCCAGCAGCTTGGCCCAGGGGGCCTACGAGCAGTACTTC	CASSLAQGAYEQYF
-	TRBD1	TRBV5-1	TRBJ2-7	TGCGCCAGCAGCCGAGAGGGACAGGGTTCCTACGAGCAGTACTTC	CASSREGQGSYEQYF
few	-	TRBV7-9	TRBJ2-1	TGTGCCAGCAGCTCACTCGGGGAGCAGTTCTTC	CASSSLGEQFF
-	TRBD2	TRBV15	TRBJ2-3	TGTGCCACCAGCAGAGAGGGCGGGGGGGCTACGCAGTATTTT	CATSREGGGATQYF
-	TRBD1	TRBV19	TRBJ1-1	TGTGCCAGTAGCACAGGGGAGTGGCACACTGAAGCTTTCTTT	CASSTGEWHTEAFF
-	-	TRBV13	TRBJ2-7	TGTGCCAGCAGCTACGGGGTAAGGGACGAGCAGTACTTC	CASSYGVRDEQYF
-	TRBD1	TRBV6-4	TRBJ2-1	TGTGCCAGCAGTGGGACAGGGGCTAGCAATGAGCAGTTCTTC	CASSGTGASNEQFF
-	-	TRBV7-9	TRBJ1-2	TGTGCCAGCAGCTTAATTTCGGTTACAGGGAAAGAGGGCTACACCTTC	CASSLISVTGKEGYTF
few	TRBD1	TRBV4-1	TRBJ1-4	TGCGCCAGCAGCCAGAACCTGGCCGGGACAGGGTCTGAAAAACTGTTTTTT	CASSQNLAGTGSEKLFF
-	-	TRBV18	TRBJ2-1	TGTGCCAGCTCACCGGGCCTGGGGGGGGCCAATGAGCAGTTCTTC	CASSPGLGGANEQFF
few	TRBD2	TRBV4-2	TRBJ2-7	TGTGCCAGCAGCCAAGCCCTCCTAGCGGGGGGCGAACTGGACGAGCAGTACTTC	CASSQALLAGGELDEQYF
once	TRBD1	TRBV2	TRBJ1-4	TGTGCCAGCAGTGAAAGGGGGCAGGCTAATGAAAAACTGTTTTTT	CASSERGQANEKLFF
few	TRBD1	TRBV5-1	TRBJ2-1	TGCGCCAGCAGTGGGGACAGGGGAGGGGCAGGCTCCTACAATGAGCAGTTCTTC	CASSGDRGGAGSYNEQFF
-	-	TRBV10-1	TRBJ2-7	TGCGCCAGCAGTCTTGACAACTACGAGCAGTACTTC	CASSLDNYEQYF
-	TRBD1	TRBV6-5	TRBJ2-3	TGTGCCAGCAGTCCACGGGACAGGGGGCCAGATACGCAGTATTTT	CASSPRDRGPDTQYF